Sequencing of this TCR beta chain was carried out in a study of cytomegalovirus exposure and HLA in healthy donors. As to this clone: No antigen is known for it.

Study-wide findings and caveats: The study found most TCR sequences rare, yet found some public TCRs in many donors. The availability of immune exposure information extended only to CMV serostatus. In an earlier analysis, in about 530 donors, most V segments appeared productive either ~87% or ~30% of the time.

The CDR3 loop spans 14 amino acids. Germline loops: CDR1 SGDLS, CDR2 YYNGEE. Trimming pared 0 bases from V and 4 bases from J, leaving 11 bases between. PCR used 60 Vbeta primers and 13 Jbeta primers. TCRdb keeps only in-frame clones here, not all; method: immunoSEQ multiplex PCR. The sample has 100,000 to 150,000 clones, 76% seen once. This TCR was recovered from a female donor in good health and CMV-seropositive. What was sequenced was PBMCs. The chain joins TRBV9 to TRBJ2-7; D is possibly TRBD1 (6 bases). CDR3 protein: CASSVEGEWYEQYF. CDR3 nucleotides: TGTGCCAGCAGCGTAGAGGGGGAGTGGTACGAGCAGTACTTC. The entire variable domain, with the rest obtained from reference TRBV9 and TRBJ2-7, is as follows: DSGVTQTPKHLITATGQRVTLRCSPRSGDLSVYWYQQSLDQGLQFLIQYYNGEERAKGNILERFSAQQFPDLHSELNLSSLELGDSALYFCASSVEGEWYEQYFGPGTRLTVT.